Below, 23 T cell receptor beta chains from the same sample are listed, as sequenced in a study of early T cells in non-severe SARS-CoV-2 infection. Using its own MiXCR run on the 5' RACE reads, TCRdb lists one record per CDR3 protein. The sample lists roughly 56,000 distinct CDR3 sequences; roughly 8% were seen once. Sequencing was carried out using whole blood. The origin of the receptors is an adult who was a healthcare worker with PCR-confirmed SARS-CoV-2 infection or an uninfected control (not recorded which).

This clonotype was picked up a small number of times. This chain uses TRBV18 with TRBJ1-4, with D maybe TRBD1 (5 bases). Trimming removed 1 base from V and 10 bases from J, with 19 bases in between. This CDR3 comprises 16 residues. In germline, CDR1 is KGHSH, CDR2 LQKENI. Here the CDR3 reads CASSPQQGGIKGKLFF. DNA of the CDR3: TGTGCCAGCTCACCACAGCAGGGTGGAATCAAGGGAAAACTGTTTTTT.

This clonotype was counted at least ten times. The chain carries TRBV28 and TRBJ2-1, with 13 nucleotides matching TRBD2. CDR1 and CDR2 from the germline V gene are MDHEN and SYDVKM. V was clipped by 5 bases and J by 6 bases; unmatched bases: 4. The CDR3 is 15 amino acids. CDR3 DNA sequence: TGTGCCAGCAGTAGACTAGCGGGAGGCGTCAATGAGCAGTTCTTC. As protein: CASSRLAGGVNEQFF.

This clonotype was seen at least ten times. The CDR3 region is CSVVQENTEAFF. DNA for the CDR3: TGCAGCGTAGTACAGGAGAACACTGAAGCTTTCTTT. The chain recombines TRBV29-1 with TRBJ1-1; D is perhaps TRBD1 (5 bases). Germline V gene sequence: CDR1 SQVTM, CDR2 ANQGSEA. The CDR3 runs to 12 residues. Trimming took off 6 bases at V and 1 base at J, with 9 bases between the two ends.

This chain connects TRBV25-1 to TRBJ1-5, with 7 positions matching TRBD1. J lost 3 bases, V lost 6 bases, and 5 bases had no gene match. Germline-derived CDR1 and CDR2 are MGHDK and SYGVNS. The CDR3 has 14 amino acids. The CDR3 DNA sequence: TGTGCCAGCAGGTCGACAGGGACCAATCAGCCCCAGCATTTT. Encoded protein: CASRSTGTNQPQHF.

This clonotype was picked up many times. The rearrangement links TRBV20-1 to TRBJ2-1, with TRBD2 as a possible D gene (5 bases). CDR1 DFQATT and CDR2 SNEGSKA come from the germline V gene (reference sequence). V lost 6 bases to trimming and J lost 2 bases, with 14 bases between them. The CDR3 totals 14 residues. The CDR3 here is CSAAWETTYNEQFF. The CDR3 region has the DNA TGCAGTGCCGCGTGGGAGACCACCTACAATGAGCAGTTCTTC.

This clonotype came up many times. The V and J genes are TRBV5-1 and TRBJ1-4, with D tentatively TRBD1 (6 bases). Germline assignment: CDR1 SGHRS and CDR2 YFSETQ. Trimming cost V 4 bases and J 8 bases, with 18 bases left between them. The CDR3 runs to 15 residues. The DNA for the CDR3 is TGCGCCAGCAGCGGAGAAGGGGGAAGCGGGGAAAAACTGTTTTTT. Amino acid sequence: CASSGEGGSGEKLFF.

This chain links TRBV10-3 with TRBJ2-3, with 7 bases fitting TRBD2. The CDR3 length is 17 residues. From germline, CDR1 is ENHRY and CDR2 SYGVKD. J gave up 1 base and V 4 bases, and 11 bases lay outside the gene matches. CDR3 loop: CAISVTTAGVGTDTQYF. CDR3 DNA sequence: TGTGCCATCAGTGTTACGACGGCGGGAGTTGGCACAGATACGCAGTATTTT.

This clonotype has more than one count but fewer than ten. The chain carries TRBV25-1 and TRBJ2-1, with D tentatively TRBD2 (5 bases). V was cut by 2 bases and J by 9 bases, with 17 bases left in between. The CDR3 extends over 15 amino acids. CDR1 is MGHDK and CDR2 is SYGVNS in the germline V gene. The CDR3 bases are TGTGCCAGCAGTGAAGGAGGCATCCCTAGGAGTGAGCAGTTCTTC. The encoded protein is CASSEGGIPRSEQFF.

The chain links TRBV29-1 to TRBJ2-1; weak D call: TRBD1 (6 bases). Per the germline V gene, CDR1 is SQVTM and CDR2 is ANQGSEA. Trimming left V 5 bases short and J 5 bases short, with 10 bases between. This CDR3 comprises 12 residues. CDR3 in amino acids: CSVHRVNNEQFF. As DNA, the CDR3 is TGCAGCGTTCACAGGGTGAACAATGAGCAGTTCTTC.

The chain joins TRBV5-6 to TRBJ1-6, with D hard to call. The V and J ends lost 5 bases and 7 bases respectively, with 13 bases between them. The CDR3 totals 14 residues. CDR1 is SGHDT and CDR2 is YYEEEE in the germline V gene. In nucleotides, the CDR3 is TGTGCCAGCAGTTCAAGCCCCCGAAATTCACCCCTCCACTTT. Translation gives CASSSSPRNSPLHF.

The J gene is TRBJ2-2, the V gene TRBV29-1; D gene ambiguous. The length of the CDR3 is 13 residues. The germline V gene encodes CDR1 SQVTM and CDR2 ANQGSEA. V was clipped by 0 bases and J by 11 bases, with 13 bases between them. The CDR3 nucleotides are TGCAGCGTTGAAGATGAAATAGGAACAGAGCTGTTTTTT. Protein product: CSVEDEIGTELFF.

A few counts support this clonotype. The chain employs TRBV28 and TRBJ2-7, with 8 bases lining up with TRBD1. The length of the CDR3 is 13 residues. J was trimmed by 6 bases and V by 6 bases; bases with no gene match: 7. Germline V lookup: CDR1 MDHEN, CDR2 SYDVKM. CDR3 sequence (DNA): TGTGCCAGCAGACCAGGGGGCGAAGGCGAGCAGTACTTC. It yields the protein CASRPGGEGEQYF.

In this sample, this clonotype turned up many times. This sequence joins TRBV3-1 and TRBJ2-7; weak D call: TRBD2 (6 bases). Trimming took off 4 bases at V and 3 bases at J, with 13 bases between the two ends. The CDR3 covers 14 residues. Germline loops: CDR1 LGHDT, CDR2 YNNKEL (reference sequence). The CDR3 region has the DNA TGTGCCAGCAGCCGCGAGGGAGGTAGCTACGAGCAGTACTTC. Protein sequence: CASSREGGSYEQYF.

This clonotype was seen a few times. This chain connects TRBV20-1 to TRBJ2-1; TRBD2 matches 8 bases. This CDR3 contains 13 residues. Germline loops: CDR1 DFQATT, CDR2 SNEGSKA (reference sequence). After removal of 7 bases from V and 7 bases from J, the junction contained 9 bases not matched to a gene. The CDR3 bases are TGCAGTGGGAGCGGGAGTGATGGGAATGAGCAGTTCTTC. This translates into CSGSGSDGNEQFF.

J is TRBJ2-7 and V is TRBV6-5, with 11 bases matching TRBD2. V lost 6 bases and J lost 2; bases outside the gene matches: 9. Germline lookup yields CDR1 MNHEY and CDR2 SVGAGI. This CDR3 spans 16 amino acids. The CDR3 nucleotides are TGTGCCAGCAGCCTCACTAGCGGGAGCGGTACCTACGAGCAGTACTTC. Encoded protein: CASSLTSGSGTYEQYF.

This rearrangement joins TRBV20-1 to TRBJ2-1; D gene unclear. The CDR3 extends over 11 amino acids. CDR1 is DFQATT, CDR2 SNEGSKA, per germline (reference sequence). V dropped 7 bases and J dropped 6 bases, with 10 bases sitting between them. The CDR3 protein is CSVEPSNEQFF. The CDR3 region has the DNA TGCAGTGTTGAGCCGAGCAATGAGCAGTTCTTC.

The chain employs TRBV7-8 and TRBJ2-2, with D perhaps given as TRBD1 or TRBD2 (6 bases each). The germline V and J ends were trimmed by 7 bases and 7 bases, with 19 bases remaining between them. Germline values: CDR1 SGHVS, CDR2 FQNEAQ. The CDR3 has 15 amino acids. In DNA, the CDR3 is TGTGCCAGCAAACTGAGACGGGGGCAGGACGGGGAGCTGTTTTTT. Its protein product is CASKLRRGQDGELFF.

This clonotype was seen a few times. Here the CDR3 DNA reads TGCAGTGCTAGAGGGACAGCCTACGAGCAGTACTTC. As protein: CSARGTAYEQYF. The chain combines TRBV20-1 with TRBJ2-7; D might be TRBD1 (6 bases). Germline assignment: CDR1 DFQATT and CDR2 SNEGSKA (reference sequence). The CDR3 loop spans 12 amino acids. Trimming removed 1 base at V and 2 bases at J, with 6 bases between.

The J gene is TRBJ1-1, the V gene TRBV28, with no clear D. The CDR3 extends over 11 amino acids. From germline, CDR1 is MDHEN and CDR2 SYDVKM. V lost 6 bases and J lost 4, with 6 bases in between. The CDR3 here is CASRHFTEAFF. Here the CDR3 DNA reads TGTGCCAGCAGACATTTCACTGAAGCTTTCTTT.

V is TRBV7-3 and J is TRBJ2-2, with D uncertain. The CDR3 extends over 13 amino acids. Trimming removed 5 bases at V and 6 bases at J, with 10 bases between. CDR1 SGHTA and CDR2 FQGTGA come from the germline V gene. The CDR3 DNA reads as TGTGCCAGCAGCCCTCTAGGACCCGGGGAGCTGTTTTTT. Protein sequence: CASSPLGPGELFF.

This clonotype was seen only a few times. This chain uses TRBV28 with TRBJ1-2; no firm D call. Germline CDR1 and CDR2: MDHEN and SYDVKM. Trimming stripped 5 bases from V and 4 bases from J, with 17 bases between. This CDR3 spans 15 amino acids. CDR3 sequence: CASSITGKGTYGYTF. In DNA, the CDR3 is TGTGCCAGCAGTATAACCGGGAAAGGCACCTATGGCTACACCTTC.

This clonotype was observed a handful of times. V usage is TRBV5-6 and J usage is TRBJ1-1, with D unresolved. The CDR3 sequence is 17 residues long. Between the trimmed V and J ends, which lost 2 bases and 5 bases, there was a span of 22 bases. Germline CDR1 reads SGHDT; CDR2 reads YYEEEE. The CDR3 region is CASSFFGSRSFSTEAFF. CDR3 coding DNA: TGTGCCAGCAGCTTTTTCGGGTCCAGGTCTTTCTCGACTGAAGCTTTCTTT.

This clonotype was observed a handful of times. This chain links TRBV14 with TRBJ2-7; no reliable D call. Trimming cost V 0 bases and J 2 bases, with 8 bases left between them. The germline CDR1 and CDR2 sequences are SGHDN and FVKESK. This CDR3 has 14 amino acids. The DNA of the CDR3 is TGTGCCAGCAGCCAAGAGGAGAATCCCTACGAGCAGTACTTC. Its protein product is CASSQEENPYEQYF.